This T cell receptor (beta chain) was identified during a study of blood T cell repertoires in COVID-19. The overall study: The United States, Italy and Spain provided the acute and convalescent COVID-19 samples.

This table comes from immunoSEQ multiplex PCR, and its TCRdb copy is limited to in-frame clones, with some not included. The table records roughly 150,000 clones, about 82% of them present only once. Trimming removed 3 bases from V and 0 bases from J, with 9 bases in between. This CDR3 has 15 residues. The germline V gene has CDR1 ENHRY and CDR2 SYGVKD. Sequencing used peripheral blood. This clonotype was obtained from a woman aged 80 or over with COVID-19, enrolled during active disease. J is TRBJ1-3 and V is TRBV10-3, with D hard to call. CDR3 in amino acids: CAISDGPRSGNTIYF. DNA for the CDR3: TGTGCCATCAGTGATGGCCCACGCTCTGGAAACACCATATATTTT.